Listed below are T cell receptor beta chains from one sample, sequenced in a study of blood T cell repertoires in COVID-19. The method was immunoSEQ multiplex PCR; TCRdb's version includes in-frame clones alone and lacks a portion of them. The sample comprises about 250,000 clones, 84% of which are singletons, and more than 15% rests with the top ten. Sequenced input: peripheral blood. The origin of the receptors is a person aged 65-85 years with COVID-19, enrolled during active disease. Each CDR3 is given with its conserved first and last residue. The order of the fields is J gene, clone size, D gene, V gene, CDR3 protein. A D gene is named only where the DNA matches it firmly. Clone sizes are given selectively: once, few, many, or a class where the clone is expanded.

TRBJ1-4 | . | TRBD1 | TRBV5-1 | CASSVEQGAREKLFF
TRBJ2-7 | . | TRBD1 | TRBV20-1 | CSASKPQGAEQYF
TRBJ1-4 | . | . | TRBV9 | CASSVQSNEKLFF
TRBJ1-1 | . | . | TRBV5-4 | CASSPMTGMNTEAFF
TRBJ2-7 | . | . | TRBV12-3/TRBV12-4 | CASSLRIYEQYF
TRBJ1-5 | . | . | TRBV7-9 | CASSFGTGDQPQHF
TRBJ2-2 | . | TRBD2 | TRBV15 | CATSSSTSGGRNGELFF
TRBJ1-6 | . | . | TRBV30 | CAWKPLDRLDAPLHF
TRBJ2-1 | . | TRBD1 | TRBV7-3 | CASLGTENEQFF
TRBJ1-5 | . | . | TRBV28 | CATWGEIEIHQPQHF
TRBJ1-2 | . | . | TRBV2 | CASSESRTVDGYTF
TRBJ1-5 | . | TRBD1 | TRBV12-5 | CASLGTGTGGLSNQPQHF
TRBJ2-7 | . | . | TRBV19 | CASSHLGRTAYEQYF
TRBJ2-7 | . | . | TRBV10-3 | CAISSVEAAYEQYF
TRBJ2-3 | . | . | TRBV7-2 | CASSFTRDTQYF
TRBJ1-3 | . | TRBD1 | TRBV19 | CASSSRQGNAGNTIYF
TRBJ1-1 | . | TRBD1 | TRBV7-9 | CASSKTLTGNMNTEAFF
TRBJ2-4 | . | . | TRBV7-3 | CASSLSIENIQYF
TRBJ1-4 | . | . | TRBV28 | CASSLPEGTLKKLFF
TRBJ2-2 | . | TRBD2 | TRBV29-1 | CSAGLGRGGELFF
TRBJ2-7 | few | TRBD2 | TRBV11-2 | CASSPMGSGGRNEQYF
TRBJ2-3 | . | . | TRBV5-4 | CASSRTGMRTDTQYF
TRBJ1-6 | . | TRBD1 | TRBV18 | CASSGDRGIFLGSPLHF
TRBJ1-2 | . | . | TRBV7-9 | CASSLSSGTGSNGYTF
TRBJ2-3 | . | . | TRBV6-4 | CASSDGQGGTDTQYF
TRBJ2-7 | . | . | TRBV5-1 | CASSLGSGGTRRQYF
TRBJ2-2 | . | . | TRBV29-1 | CSVVGGAAGELFF
TRBJ1-4 | . | TRBD1 | TRBV6-4 | CASSVGTGEKLFF
TRBJ2-7 | . | . | TRBV9 | CASSVGPGSGYEQYF
TRBJ2-5 | . | TRBD1 | TRBV11-2 | CASSYQDRVVETQYF
TRBJ2-4 | . | TRBD1 | TRBV2 | CASSEGSGGAKNIQYF
TRBJ2-5 | . | TRBD1 | TRBV9 | CASSVYRDREETQYF
TRBJ2-7 | . | TRBD1 | TRBV29-1 | CSVDTLGQGNEQYF
TRBJ1-6 | . | TRBD1 | TRBV6-5 | CASRTGGPSPLHF
TRBJ2-1 | . | TRBD2 | TRBV28 | CASTPPAGVGNEQFF
TRBJ1-6 | . | TRBD1 | TRBV5-1 | CASSRGQGNNSPLHF
TRBJ1-4 | . | TRBD1 | TRBV18 | CASSKGQGNEKLFF
TRBJ1-2 | . | . | TRBV6-5 | CASSYSSAGNYGYTF
TRBJ1-5 | . | . | TRBV6-6 | CVSRGYSNQPQHF
TRBJ1-1 | . | . | TRBV19 | CASSKKQNMNTEAFF
TRBJ2-7 | few | . | TRBV19 | CATSDSQTYEQYF
TRBJ2-7 | . | TRBD1 | TRBV7-2 | CASSIAGGPDEQYF
TRBJ1-1 | . | TRBD1 | TRBV5-1 | CASSPWGGTGNTEAFF
TRBJ2-7 | . | . | TRBV5-1 | CASSLGAEQYF
TRBJ2-3 | . | TRBD2 | TRBV29-1 | CSVFGAGGALDTQYF
TRBJ2-2 | . | TRBD1 | TRBV7-2 | CASTLDRGPGELFF
TRBJ2-2 | . | TRBD1 | TRBV6-2/TRBV6-3 | CASSYSTGAAGELFF
TRBJ1-2 | . | . | TRBV4-1 | CASSQGYGVGYTF
TRBJ2-7 | few | . | TRBV28 | CASQGGIYEQYF
TRBJ2-7 | . | . | TRBV27 | CASSGLGTPFVYEQYF